These 23 T cell receptor beta chains originate from one sample sequenced in a study of beta chain features in type 1 diabetes. General study points: Shorter TCRB CDR3s, moderately but significantly so, were found in Type 1 diabetes patients in all four CD4+ subsets.

The antigens of these receptors remain unknown. The sequenced template was cDNA made from the entire isolated RNA. Profiled with immunoSEQ multiplex PCR; TCRdb holds only in-frame clones, not every one. The table includes some 45,000 clones, over 60% detected once. Sequenced: Tregs from blood. The receptors were gathered from a young woman with type 1 diabetes.

The CDR3 reads CSVGGGGNEQFF. The CDR3 DNA is TGCAGCGTTGGGGGAGGGGGGAATGAGCAGTTCTTC. The V and J genes are TRBV29-1 and TRBJ2-1, with a possible D match to TRBD2 (7 bases). V shed 4 bases and J shed 7 bases, with 11 bases lying between them. Germline values: CDR1 SQVTM, CDR2 ANQGSEA. The CDR3 totals 12 residues.

This clone was observed a handful of times. V gene TRBV19 combines with J gene TRBJ1-1; TRBD1 might be the D (5 bases). CDR1 is LNHDA, CDR2 SQIVND, per germline (reference sequence). This CDR3 region has 15 residues. V was shortened by 6 bases and J by 1 base, with 15 bases between the two germline ends. The CDR3 bases are TGTGCCAGTAGAAGGGCAGGGACTACGAACACTGAAGCTTTCTTT. It encodes CASRRAGTTNTEAFF. The whole variable domain, filled in from reference TRBV19 and TRBJ1-1, reads DGGITQSPKYLFRKEGQNVTLSCEQNLNHDAMYWYRQDPGQGLRLIYYSQIVNDFQKGDIAEGYSVSREKKESFPLTVTSAQKNPTAFYLCASRRAGTTNTEAFFGQGTRLTVV.

The CDR3 reads CASSLDRVWQPQHF. The CDR3 nucleotides are TGTGCCAGTAGTTTGGACAGGGTGTGGCAGCCCCAGCATTTT. The chain carries TRBV19 and TRBJ1-5; 8 bases match TRBD1. Unmatched junction bases numbered 7, after V lost 5 bases and J lost 7 bases. This CDR3 has 14 amino acids. Looked up from germline, CDR1 is LNHDA and CDR2 is SQIVND (reference sequence).

The chain couples TRBV7-2 to TRBJ1-2; maybe TRBD1 (5 bases). The CDR3 has 14 amino acids. Germline V gene lookup returns CDR1 SGHTA and CDR2 FQGNSA. V was pared by 3 bases and J by 1 base, with 9 bases between. CDR3 DNA sequence: TGTGCCAGCAGCTTGGACACTGATAACTATGGCTACACCTTC. Amino acid sequence: CASSLDTDNYGYTF.

The chain employs TRBV4-1 and TRBJ2-7; TRBD1 agrees at 9 bases. The CDR3 contains 16 residues. The V and J ends lost 2 bases and 0 bases, in that order; junction bases with no gene match: 5. The germline gives CDR1 MGHRA, CDR2 YSYEKL. CDR3 DNA: TGCGCCAGCAGCCAATCCGGGACAGGGAGCTCCTACGAGCAGTACTTC. Translated, it gives CASSQSGTGSSYEQYF.

The CDR3 bases are TGTGCCAGCAGCACCTCTCTTGAATGGGGGGAATACGGCGGGGAGCTGTTTTTT. This codes for CASSTSLEWGEYGGELFF. The chain employs TRBV7-6 and TRBJ2-2; tentatively, D is TRBD2 (6 bases). This CDR3 region has 18 residues. The V end lost 5 bases, the J end lost 7 bases, and 26 bases lay between the germline ends. CDR1 and CDR2 from the germline V gene are SGHVS and FNYEAQ.

This clone was recorded a few times. The chain uses TRBV6-6 and TRBJ2-1, with 7 bases identical to TRBD2. Germline-derived CDR1 and CDR2 are MNHNY and SVGAGI (reference sequence). V gave up 7 bases and J gave up 0 bases; unmatched junction bases: 9. This CDR3 has 16 residues. CDR3 sequence: CASTKGAGSSYNEQFF. The CDR3 DNA sequence: TGTGCCAGCACCAAGGGAGCGGGGAGCTCCTACAATGAGCAGTTCTTC.

V is TRBV18 and J is TRBJ2-7; D unclear. V gave up 2 bases and J gave up 3 bases, with 11 bases separating them. Germline CDR1 and CDR2: KGHSH and LQKENI. There are 14 residues in the CDR3. This CDR3 is CASSPIAQFYEQYF. The CDR3 bases are TGTGCCAGCTCACCAATCGCCCAGTTCTACGAGCAGTACTTC.

The J gene is TRBJ2-1, the V gene TRBV11-2; TRBD2 agrees at 13 bases. The CDR3 runs to 18 residues. The germline V gene encodes CDR1 SGHAT and CDR2 FQNNGV. Trimming removed 3 bases from V and 5 bases from J; junction bases left unmatched: 10. The CDR3 DNA reads TGTGCCAGCAGCTTCAGGCTACCGGGACTAGCGGGGAACAATGAGCAGTTCTTC. It encodes CASSFRLPGLAGNNEQFF.

The chain combines TRBV4-3 with TRBJ2-1, with D perhaps matching TRBD2 (6 bases). Germline CDR1 reads LGHNA; CDR2 reads YSLEER. V lost 3 bases to trimming and J lost 2 bases, with 17 bases between them. This CDR3 has 17 residues. CDR3 residues: CASSQAGGLPTYNEQFF. CDR3 in DNA: TGCGCCAGCAGCCAGGCCGGGGGACTGCCTACCTACAATGAGCAGTTCTTC.

This clone was counted a few times. This chain connects TRBV19 to TRBJ1-5, with TRBD1 as a possible D gene (6 bases). Germline V CDR1 and CDR2: LNHDA, SQIVND (reference sequence). With 5 bases removed from V and 5 bases from J, the gap between germline ends came to 13 bases. The CDR3 covers 14 residues. The CDR3 region has the DNA TGTGCCAGTAGTGGTGGGACAAACCATCAGCCCCAGCATTTT. This gives the protein CASSGGTNHQPQHF.

The chain has TRBV19 and TRBJ2-3; 7 nucleotides align to TRBD2. The length of the CDR3 is 16 residues. CDR1 is LNHDA, CDR2 SQIVND, per germline (reference sequence). V lost 4 bases, J lost 3 bases, and 10 bases stayed unmatched. CDR3 nucleotides: TGTGCCAGTAGTACCCCTCCGGGGACTAATACAGATACGCAGTATTTT. Amino acid sequence: CASSTPPGTNTDTQYF.

The V and J genes are TRBV18 and TRBJ2-3; 7 nucleotides match TRBD1. J was trimmed by 10 bases and V by 6 bases; bases with no gene match: 13. Germline CDR1 is KGHSH and CDR2 is LQKENI. The CDR3 has 14 residues. CDR3 sequence: CASSLEKGARAQYF. CDR3 DNA sequence: TGTGCCAGCTCCCTAGAGAAGGGGGCGCGGGCGCAGTATTTT.

V gene TRBV4-3 combines with J gene TRBJ2-3; tentatively, D is TRBD2 (5 bases). Germline values: CDR1 LGHNA, CDR2 YSLEER. The CDR3 consists of 15 residues. The V gene lost 3 bases and the J gene lost 9 bases, with 19 bases spanning the gap. The CDR3 DNA reads TGCGCCAGCAGCCAGACCGACGCTCCAGCGGTGACGCAGTATTTT. Its translation: CASSQTDAPAVTQYF.

V is TRBV6-1 and J is TRBJ2-3; 10 nucleotides align to TRBD1. J gave up 4 bases and V 6 bases, and 4 bases lay outside the gene matches. In germline, CDR1 is MNHNS, CDR2 SASEGT. CDR3 length: 14 residues. The CDR3 loop reads CASRDRGVSDTQYF. CDR3 bases: TGTGCCAGCAGGGACAGGGGGGTGTCAGATACGCAGTATTTT.

In this sample, this clone turned up once. V and J are TRBV28 and TRBJ1-3, with D possibly being TRBD1 (5 bases). With 5 bases removed from V and 0 bases from J, the gap between germline ends came to 8 bases. CDR1 and CDR2 from the germline V gene are MDHEN and SYDVKM. The CDR3 loop spans 14 amino acids. The CDR3 loop reads CASSQTDSGNTIYF. The CDR3 DNA sequence: TGTGCCAGCAGTCAGACAGACTCTGGAAACACCATATATTTT.

As concerns this clone: The junction does not match germline at one end; this may be a read error. This sequence joins TRBV5-1 and TRBJ2-7, with D possibly being TRBD1 (6 bases). In germline, CDR1 is SGHRS, CDR2 YFSETQ. The CDR3 loop spans 11 amino acids. The CDR3 nucleotides are TGCGCCAGCAGGGCGGACAGTCCGCCCCACTTC. Encoded protein: CASRADSPPHF.

The rearrangement uses TRBV6-5 and TRBJ1-2; D is perhaps TRBD1 (6 bases). Trimming left V 6 bases short and J 7 bases short, with 15 bases between. This CDR3 contains 13 residues. CDR1 is MNHEY and CDR2 is SVGAGI in the germline V gene. CDR3 in amino acids: CASSHPQGTGYTF. The CDR3, as DNA: TGTGCCAGCAGCCACCCCCAGGGGACTGGCTACACCTTC.

This clone was counted a single time. The chain carries TRBV30 and TRBJ2-7; no clear D. CDR1 is GTSNPN, CDR2 SVGIG, per germline (reference sequence). V gave up 2 bases and J gave up 7 bases, with 9 bases separating them. CDR3 length equals 11 residues. The CDR3 coding sequence is TGTGCCTGGAGTATCGAGAGGGAGCAGTACTTC. Amino acid sequence: CAWSIEREQYF.

This chain connects TRBV4-3 to TRBJ2-3, with 14 bases matching TRBD2. The V segment lost 0 bases and the J segment 6 bases; nucleotides outside the gene matches: 5. Germline values: CDR1 LGHNA, CDR2 YSLEER. The CDR3 extends over 17 amino acids. CDR3 sequence (DNA): TGCGCCAGCAGCCAAGACAACCGACTAGCGGGGGGGGATACGCAGTATTTT. The encoded protein is CASSQDNRLAGGDTQYF.

This clone occurred a few times. The CDR3 protein is CASSLSYNEQFF. The CDR3 DNA reads as TGCGCCAGCAGCCTATCCTACAATGAGCAGTTCTTC. The rearrangement joins TRBV5-1 to TRBJ2-1; D remains unclear. The germline gives CDR1 SGHRS, CDR2 YFSETQ. V lost 4 bases and J 1 base, leaving 3 bases between the germline ends. There are 12 residues in the CDR3. The full variable domain, with the rest looked up from reference TRBV5-1 and TRBJ2-1, is KAGVTQTPRYLIKTRGQQVTLSCSPISGHRSVSWYQQTPGQGLQFLFEYFSETQRNKGNFPGRFSGRQFSNSRSEMNVSTLELGDSALYLCASSLSYNEQFFGPGTRLTVL.

The chain combines TRBV7-2 with TRBJ2-7; D possibly corresponds to TRBD1 (6 bases). CDR3 length: 14 amino acids. Trimming took 3 bases from V and 6 from J, leaving 15 bases between them. Germline V lookup: CDR1 SGHTA, CDR2 FQGNSA. The CDR3 sequence is CASSFYRESGEQYF. DNA for the CDR3: TGTGCCAGCAGCTTTTACAGGGAATCGGGCGAGCAGTACTTC.

Details on this clone: At one of its ends the junction is not consistent with the germline gene, which may arise from a read error. CDR3 amino acids: CVSREEQGSYEQYF. Written as DNA, the CDR3 is TGTGTCAGCAGGGAGGAACAGGGGTCCTACGAGCAGTACTTC. The chain has TRBV5-4 and TRBJ2-7; D is possibly TRBD1 (7 bases). Germline V gene data show CDR1 as SGHNT and CDR2 as YYREEE (reference sequence). CDR3 size: 14 residues.